Included here is one T cell receptor (beta chain) sequence, with context. The antigen is unknown. The read ends 3 residues shy of where the CDR3 ends; the end is completed using the germline J gene. The data belong to a study of T cells in women clearing cervical HPV infection. Findings and caveats of the study: Controls had more TRBV6-7 (0.16%) than cases (about 0.11%). Richness differences could reflect unmeasured T-cell content per sample. Timing of associations relative to infection is unclear; T-cell subsets were not isolated.

Genomic DNA, averaging around 1,200 ng per sample, yielded TCR beta CDR3 via immunoSEQ. Measured with immunoSEQ multiplex PCR; TCRdb has only the in-frame clones, and not every one. This repertoire includes around 41,000 clones. CDR1 is GTSNPN and CDR2 is SVGIG in the germline V gene (reference sequence). The CDR3 is 13 amino acids. This sequence joins TRBV30 and TRBJ1-2; D might be TRBD1 (6 bases). The sample comprised blood buffy coat. This clonotype was sampled from a woman between 18 and 69 years old with a cervical HPV16 infection that either progressed to CIN3+ or cleared (not recorded which). Incomplete CDR3 DNA: TGTGCCTGGAGGACAGGCCGCTTTTTTCGG. It is translated as CAWRTGRFFR. The whole CDR3 protein is CAWRTGRFFRYTF.